The T cell receptor (beta chain) described here comes from a study of esophageal squamous cell carcinoma under preoperative chemotherapy. The overall study: Samples included peripheral blood T cells as well as tumor-infiltrating lymphocytes. Overall study results and limits: After paclitaxel-nedaplatin, abundant clones were more likely to contract than amplify. Post-treatment tumor-infiltrating lymphocytes appeared partly derived from peripheral T cells migrating into the tumor. Tumor-infiltrating lymphocytes showed no significant post-chemotherapy TCR diversity increase, unlike peripheral T cells.

Time point: after preoperative PTX-NDP chemotherapy. TCRdb re-analysed the PCR reads in MiXCR, keeping a single row per CDR3 protein. The data hold roughly 20,000 distinct CDR3 sequences, with under 60% observed a single time. This clonotype was picked up one time. As yet, its antigen is unknown. V dropped 5 bases and J dropped 2 bases, with 19 bases sitting between them. This CDR3 contains 17 residues. Germline V CDR1 and CDR2: SGHAT, FQNNGV. The V call is TRBV11-2, the J call TRBJ2-1; a weak D match, TRBD2 (6 bases). The sample was acquired from a patient given preoperative chemotherapy. This sequence originates from a human donor with esophageal squamous cell carcinoma. The donor label of this sample is uncertain. In DNA form, the CDR3 reads TGTGCCAGCAGCCAGCCATTGGGAGGTTTCGCCTACAATGAGCAGTTCTTC. Translating it yields CASSQPLGGFAYNEQFF.